Listed below are T cell receptor beta chains from one sample, sequenced in a study of regulatory T cells in long-lasting Graves disease. TCRdb independently ran MiXCR on the multiplex PCR reads; one entry per CDR3 protein. This table holds 240,000 or so distinct CDR3 sequences, 20% found once. The starting material was peripheral blood mononuclear cells (PBMCs), obtained at new diagnosis, from a patient treated with antithyroid drugs. The receptors were gathered from a female donor with Graves disease. CDR3s include the opening cysteine and the closing phenylalanine or tryptophan. Each record gives: V gene, D gene, J gene, clone size, CDR3 protein, CDR3 DNA. D genes are given only for firm matches. Rows give clone size only sometimes, using once, few, many, or a class for an expanded clone.

v_gene: TRBV6-1; d_gene: TRBD1; j_gene: TRBJ1-2; abundance: many; CDR3aa: CASSRQGYNYGYTF; CDR3nt: TGTGCCAGCAGTCGACAGGGGTATAACTATGGCTACACCTTC
v_gene: TRBV11-2; d_gene: -; j_gene: TRBJ2-1; abundance: -; CDR3aa: CASSLAGFSYNEQFF; CDR3nt: TGTGCCAGCAGCTTAGCAGGGTTCTCCTACAATGAGCAGTTCTTC
v_gene: TRBV19; d_gene: -; j_gene: TRBJ2-7; abundance: -; CDR3aa: CASSPSGDEQYF; CDR3nt: TGTGCCAGTAGTCCGTCGGGGGACGAGCAGTACTTC
v_gene: TRBV19; d_gene: TRBD1; j_gene: TRBJ2-3; abundance: -; CDR3aa: CASSMDRVTDTQYF; CDR3nt: TGTGCCAGTAGTATGGACAGGGTAACAGATACGCAGTATTTT
v_gene: TRBV24-1; d_gene: -; j_gene: TRBJ2-3; abundance: many; CDR3aa: CATSDKTGLDVNTQYF; CDR3nt: TGTGCCACCAGTGATAAGACAGGTCTAGACGTTAATACGCAGTATTTT
v_gene: TRBV5-4; d_gene: -; j_gene: TRBJ2-7; abundance: -; CDR3aa: CASSPGWGSEQYF; CDR3nt: TGCGCCAGCAGCCCCGGATGGGGAAGCGAGCAGTACTTC
v_gene: TRBV12-3/TRBV12-4; d_gene: -; j_gene: TRBJ2-1; abundance: many; CDR3aa: CASSGGRNNEQFF; CDR3nt: TGTGCCAGCAGTGGGGGACGGAACAATGAGCAGTTCTTC
v_gene: TRBV7-8; d_gene: -; j_gene: TRBJ2-4; abundance: many; CDR3aa: CASSLVQGMGNIQYF; CDR3nt: TGTGCCAGCAGCTTAGTACAGGGAATGGGAAACATTCAGTACTTC
v_gene: TRBV19; d_gene: -; j_gene: TRBJ1-5; abundance: -; CDR3aa: CASTPMGYSNQPQHF; CDR3nt: TGTGCCAGTACCCCCATGGGATATAGCAATCAGCCCCAGCATTTT
v_gene: TRBV7-2; d_gene: -; j_gene: TRBJ2-7; abundance: many; CDR3aa: CASSSKPYEQYF; CDR3nt: TGTGCCAGCAGCTCCAAACCATACGAGCAGTACTTC
v_gene: TRBV4-1; d_gene: TRBD1; j_gene: TRBJ2-1; abundance: -; CDR3aa: CASSQPGQGDEQFF; CDR3nt: TGCGCCAGCAGCCAACCGGGACAGGGCGATGAGCAGTTCTTC
v_gene: TRBV28; d_gene: -; j_gene: TRBJ2-7; abundance: many; CDR3aa: CASSSPLAPYEQYF; CDR3nt: TGTGCCAGCAGTTCACCGTTAGCCCCCTACGAGCAGTACTTC
v_gene: TRBV12-3/TRBV12-4; d_gene: -; j_gene: TRBJ2-1; abundance: -; CDR3aa: CASTLGLGGYNEQFF; CDR3nt: TGTGCCAGCACCCTCGGACTGGGGGGCTACAATGAGCAGTTCTTC
v_gene: TRBV7-2; d_gene: TRBD2; j_gene: TRBJ2-7; abundance: many; CDR3aa: CASSLAGSGRIYEQYF; CDR3nt: TGTGCCAGCAGCTTAGCGGGCAGCGGGAGGATCTACGAGCAGTACTTC
v_gene: TRBV20-1; d_gene: -; j_gene: TRBJ2-7; abundance: -; CDR3aa: CSAGDRGSSYNEQYF; CDR3nt: TGCAGTGCTGGCGATCGCGGCAGCTCCTACAATGAGCAGTACTTC
v_gene: TRBV18; d_gene: TRBD1; j_gene: TRBJ2-7; abundance: many; CDR3aa: CASSPGQGVSEQYF; CDR3nt: TGTGCCAGCTCTCCTGGACAGGGGGTCTCCGAGCAGTACTTC
v_gene: TRBV19; d_gene: -; j_gene: TRBJ1-1; abundance: -; CDR3aa: CASSMIVGAIEAFF; CDR3nt: TGTGCCAGTAGTATGATCGTCGGGGCTATTGAAGCTTTCTTT
v_gene: TRBV29-1; d_gene: TRBD1; j_gene: TRBJ1-5; abundance: many; CDR3aa: CSVATETGGSNQPQHF; CDR3nt: TGCAGCGTAGCTACCGAGACAGGGGGTAGCAATCAGCCCCAGCATTTT
v_gene: TRBV3-1; d_gene: -; j_gene: TRBJ1-5; abundance: -; CDR3aa: CASSQMADSNQPQHF; CDR3nt: TGTGCCAGCAGCCAGATGGCGGATAGCAATCAGCCCCAGCATTTT
v_gene: TRBV20-1; d_gene: -; j_gene: TRBJ1-1; abundance: many; CDR3aa: CSAQKDGVNTEAFF; CDR3nt: TGCAGTGCTCAAAAGGACGGAGTGAACACTGAAGCTTTCTTT
v_gene: TRBV28; d_gene: -; j_gene: TRBJ1-4; abundance: many; CDR3aa: CASSFLGGEKLFF; CDR3nt: TGTGCCAGCAGTTTCTTAGGGGGAGAAAAACTGTTTTTT
v_gene: TRBV24-1; d_gene: TRBD2; j_gene: TRBJ2-7; abundance: many; CDR3aa: CATEDGGGSYEQYF; CDR3nt: TGTGCCACCGAAGACGGGGGGGGCTCCTACGAGCAGTACTTC
v_gene: TRBV29-1; d_gene: TRBD2; j_gene: TRBJ2-2; abundance: many; CDR3aa: CGTSGEGSGTGELFF; CDR3nt: TGCGGAACTAGCGGGGAAGGGTCGGGCACCGGGGAGCTGTTTTTT
v_gene: TRBV11-2; d_gene: -; j_gene: TRBJ1-4; abundance: many; CDR3aa: CASSQGRVGKLFF; CDR3nt: TGTGCCAGCAGCCAGGGACGGGTTGGGAAACTGTTTTTT
v_gene: TRBV6-1; d_gene: -; j_gene: TRBJ2-4; abundance: many; CDR3aa: CASSIPRAFGNIQYF; CDR3nt: TGTGCCAGCAGTATCCCCCGGGCCTTCGGGAACATTCAGTACTTC
v_gene: TRBV6-1; d_gene: TRBD1; j_gene: TRBJ1-5; abundance: -; CDR3aa: CASRRRQGENQPQHF; CDR3nt: TGTGCCAGCAGGAGACGACAGGGGGAGAATCAGCCCCAGCATTTT
v_gene: TRBV19; d_gene: TRBD2; j_gene: TRBJ2-1; abundance: many; CDR3aa: CASSPILAGQNNEQFF; CDR3nt: TGTGCCAGTAGTCCTATACTAGCGGGGCAAAACAATGAGCAGTTCTTC
v_gene: TRBV6-1; d_gene: TRBD1; j_gene: TRBJ2-1; abundance: -; CDR3aa: CASTPDRRNEQFF; CDR3nt: TGTGCCAGCACCCCGGACAGGCGAAATGAGCAGTTCTTC
v_gene: TRBV24-1; d_gene: TRBD2; j_gene: TRBJ2-3; abundance: -; CDR3aa: CATSDLLAGGSSPRDTQYF; CDR3nt: TGTGCCACCAGTGATTTGCTAGCGGGGGGGTCCTCACCGCGCGATACGCAGTATTTT
v_gene: TRBV20-1; d_gene: TRBD1; j_gene: TRBJ1-5; abundance: few; CDR3aa: CSARDPGTGYNQPQHF; CDR3nt: TGCAGTGCTAGAGATCCGGGGACAGGGTATAACCAGCCCCAGCATTTT
v_gene: TRBV11-1; d_gene: -; j_gene: TRBJ2-7; abundance: many; CDR3aa: CASSLLASSYEQYF; CDR3nt: TGTGCCAGCAGCCTTCTAGCTTCCTCCTACGAGCAGTACTTC
v_gene: TRBV2; d_gene: -; j_gene: TRBJ2-5; abundance: many; CDR3aa: CASSEARARETQYF; CDR3nt: TGTGCCAGCAGTGAGGCCAGGGCCAGGGAGACCCAGTACTTC
v_gene: TRBV20-1; d_gene: -; j_gene: TRBJ2-3; abundance: many; CDR3aa: CSARDQGRSDTQYF; CDR3nt: TGCAGTGCTAGAGATCAGGGGAGGTCAGATACGCAGTATTTT
v_gene: TRBV12-3/TRBV12-4; d_gene: TRBD1; j_gene: TRBJ2-7; abundance: medium-sized; CDR3aa: CASSSGQGDEQYF; CDR3nt: TGTGCCAGCAGCTCGGGACAGGGTGACGAGCAGTACTTC
v_gene: TRBV9; d_gene: -; j_gene: TRBJ1-2; abundance: few; CDR3aa: CASSVESQGYGYTF; CDR3nt: TGTGCCAGCAGCGTGGAATCCCAGGGCTATGGCTACACCTTC
v_gene: TRBV3-1; d_gene: -; j_gene: TRBJ1-1; abundance: -; CDR3aa: CASRLGRNTEAFF; CDR3nt: TGTGCCAGCAGACTAGGTCGGAACACTGAAGCTTTCTTT
v_gene: TRBV27; d_gene: -; j_gene: TRBJ2-3; abundance: many; CDR3aa: CASEPVSDTQYF; CDR3nt: TGTGCCAGCGAGCCAGTGTCAGATACGCAGTATTTT
v_gene: TRBV6-2/TRBV6-3; d_gene: TRBD2; j_gene: TRBJ2-1; abundance: many; CDR3aa: CASSYSSPLSGGRNEQFF; CDR3nt: TGTGCCAGCAGTTACTCGAGTCCCTTATCGGGAGGGCGGAATGAGCAGTTCTTC
v_gene: TRBV6-6; d_gene: TRBD2; j_gene: TRBJ2-1; abundance: many; CDR3aa: CASSYSGLAGGNEQFF; CDR3nt: TGTGCCAGCAGTTACTCGGGACTAGCGGGGGGCAATGAGCAGTTCTTC
v_gene: TRBV20-1; d_gene: -; j_gene: TRBJ2-3; abundance: many; CDR3aa: CSANLAHGVTDTQYF; CDR3nt: TGCAGTGCCAACCTGGCGCACGGGGTAACAGATACGCAGTATTTT